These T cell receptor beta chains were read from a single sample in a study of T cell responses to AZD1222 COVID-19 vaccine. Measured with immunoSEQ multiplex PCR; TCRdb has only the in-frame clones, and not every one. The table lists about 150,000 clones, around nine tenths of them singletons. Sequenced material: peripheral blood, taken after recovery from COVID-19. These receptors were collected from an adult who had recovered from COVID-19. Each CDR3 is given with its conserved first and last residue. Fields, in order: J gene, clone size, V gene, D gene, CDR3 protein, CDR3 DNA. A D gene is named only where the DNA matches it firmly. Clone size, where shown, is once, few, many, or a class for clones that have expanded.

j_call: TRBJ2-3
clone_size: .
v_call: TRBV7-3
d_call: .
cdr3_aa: CASSLSASDTQYF
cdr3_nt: TGTGCCAGCAGCTTATCGGCCTCCGATACGCAGTATTTT

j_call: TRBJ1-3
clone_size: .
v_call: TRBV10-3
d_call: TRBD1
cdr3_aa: CAINDHRGSSSGNTIYF
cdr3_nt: TGTGCCATCAATGATCACAGGGGTTCTAGCTCTGGAAACACCATATATTTT

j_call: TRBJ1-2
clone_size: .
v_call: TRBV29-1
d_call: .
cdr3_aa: CSVGVTSYGYTF
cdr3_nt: TGCAGCGTTGGGGTGACAAGTTATGGCTACACCTTC

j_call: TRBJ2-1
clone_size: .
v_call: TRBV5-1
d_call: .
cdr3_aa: CASSLIWGQSSYNEQFF
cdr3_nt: TGCGCCAGCAGCTTGATCTGGGGCCAGAGCTCCTACAATGAGCAGTTCTTC

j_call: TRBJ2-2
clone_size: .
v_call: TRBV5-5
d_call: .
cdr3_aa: CASSLAAGYNTGELFF
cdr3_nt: TGTGCCAGCAGCTTGGCTGCGGGATATAACACCGGGGAGCTGTTTTTT

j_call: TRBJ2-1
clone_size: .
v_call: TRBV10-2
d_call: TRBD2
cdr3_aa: CASSEGGRNEQFF
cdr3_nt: TGCGCCAGCAGTGAAGGCGGGAGGAATGAGCAGTTCTTC

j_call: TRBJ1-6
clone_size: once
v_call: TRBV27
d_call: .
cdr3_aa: CASSYTGTLGSPLHF
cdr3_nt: TGTGCCAGCAGTTACACAGGGACCCTTGGTTCACCCCTCCACTTT

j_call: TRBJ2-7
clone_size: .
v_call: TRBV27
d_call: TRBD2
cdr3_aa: CASSISGRTYEQYF
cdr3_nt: TGTGCCAGCAGTATTAGCGGGAGGACCTACGAGCAGTACTTC

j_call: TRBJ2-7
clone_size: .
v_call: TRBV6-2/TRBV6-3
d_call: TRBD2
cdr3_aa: CASSYSGTMVVANEQYF
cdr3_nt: TGTGCCAGCAGTTACTCCGGGACTATGGTTGTGGCGAACGAGCAGTACTTC

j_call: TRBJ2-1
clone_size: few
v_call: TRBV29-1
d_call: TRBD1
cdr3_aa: CSVVSRGLYNEQFF
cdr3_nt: TGCAGCGTTGTCTCGAGGGGGCTCTACAATGAGCAGTTCTTC

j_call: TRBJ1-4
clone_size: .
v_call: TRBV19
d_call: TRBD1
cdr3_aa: CASSIRQGPREKLFF
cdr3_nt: TGTGCCAGTAGTATTCGACAGGGGCCACGGGAAAAACTGTTTTTT

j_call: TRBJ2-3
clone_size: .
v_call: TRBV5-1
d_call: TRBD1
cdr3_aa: CASSRQGFDTQYF
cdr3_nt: TGCGCCAGCAGTCGACAGGGTTTCGATACGCAGTATTTT